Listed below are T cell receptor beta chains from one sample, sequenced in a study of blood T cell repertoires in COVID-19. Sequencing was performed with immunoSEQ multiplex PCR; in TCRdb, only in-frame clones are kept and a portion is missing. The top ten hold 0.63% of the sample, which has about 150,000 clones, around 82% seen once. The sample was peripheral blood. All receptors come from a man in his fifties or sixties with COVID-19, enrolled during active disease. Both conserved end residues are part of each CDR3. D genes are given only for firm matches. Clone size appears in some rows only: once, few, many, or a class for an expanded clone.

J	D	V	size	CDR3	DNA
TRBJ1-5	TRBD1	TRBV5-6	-	CASSSKRRTGGDQPQHF	TGTGCCAGCAGCTCGAAACGAAGGACAGGGGGGGATCAGCCCCAGCATTTT
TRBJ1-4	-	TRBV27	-	CASSLSSGGGVEKLFF	TGTGCCAGCAGTTTATCGTCGGGAGGGGGGGTGGAAAAACTGTTTTTT
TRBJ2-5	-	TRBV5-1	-	CASRDSGETQYF	TGCGCCAGCAGAGATAGCGGAGAGACCCAGTACTTC
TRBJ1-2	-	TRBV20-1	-	CSAFTNGYTF	TGCAGTGCTTTTACAAATGGCTACACCTTC
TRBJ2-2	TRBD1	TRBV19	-	CASSKQGVRGRTGELFF	TGTGCCAGTAGTAAGCAGGGGGTTAGAGGAAGGACCGGGGAGCTGTTTTTT
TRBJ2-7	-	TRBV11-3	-	CASSLQLLGHPTYEQYF	TGTGCCAGCAGCTTACAGCTTTTGGGACACCCCACCTACGAGCAGTACTTC
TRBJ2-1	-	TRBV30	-	CAWSGIASAYNEQFF	TGTGCCTGGAGTGGTATAGCGTCAGCCTACAATGAGCAGTTCTTC
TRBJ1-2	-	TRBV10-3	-	CAISESNNYYGYTF	TGTGCCATCAGTGAGTCGAATAACTACTATGGCTACACCTTC
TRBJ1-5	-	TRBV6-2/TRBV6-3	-	CASSGRQFSNQPQHF	TGTGCCAGCAGTGGGCGACAGTTTAGCAATCAGCCCCAGCATTTT
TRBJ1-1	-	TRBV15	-	CATSRDGENTEAFF	TGTGCCACCAGCAGAGATGGAGAGAACACTGAAGCTTTCTTT
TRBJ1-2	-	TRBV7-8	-	CASSLGTTNYGYTF	TGTGCCAGCAGCTTAGGCACAACTAACTATGGCTACACCTTC
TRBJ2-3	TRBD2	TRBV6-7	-	CANFKAGAGRTQYF	TGTGCCAATTTTAAAGCGGGAGCGGGTCGTACGCAGTATTTT
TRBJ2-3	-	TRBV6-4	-	CASSRQDTDTQYF	TGTGCCAGCAGTCGGCAGGACACAGATACGCAGTATTTT
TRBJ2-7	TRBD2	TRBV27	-	CATNPAGLGSYEQYF	TGTGCCACCAACCCCGCGGGACTAGGGTCCTACGAGCAGTACTTC
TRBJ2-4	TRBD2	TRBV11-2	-	CASSLGTSGRAHIQYF	TGTGCCAGCAGCTTAGGGACTAGCGGGAGGGCCCACATTCAGTACTTC
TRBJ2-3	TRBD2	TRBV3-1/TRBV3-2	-	CASSQGSTSGRADTQYF	TGTGCCAGCAGCCAAGGGTCCACTAGCGGGAGGGCAGATACGCAGTATTTT
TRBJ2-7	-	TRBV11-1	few	CASSPGSGVNSYEQYF	TGTGCCAGCAGCCCCGGGTCCGGGGTTAACTCCTACGAGCAGTACTTC
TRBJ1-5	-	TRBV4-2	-	CASSQGVMGNNQPQHF	TGTGCCAGCAGCCAAGGAGTTATGGGCAACAATCAGCCCCAGCATTTT
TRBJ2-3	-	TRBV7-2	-	CASSFGRHSTDTQYF	TGTGCCAGCAGCTTCGGGAGACACAGCACAGATACGCAGTATTTT
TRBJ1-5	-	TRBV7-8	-	CASRDGVLVNQPQHF	TGTGCCAGCAGGGACGGGGTGTTGGTAAATCAGCCCCAGCATTTT
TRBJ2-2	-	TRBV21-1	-	CASSKLDRANTGELFF	TGTGCCAGCAGCAAACTCGACAGGGCGAACACCGGGGAGCTGTTTTTT
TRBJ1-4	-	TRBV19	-	CASSMLGSLNEKLFF	TGTGCCAGTAGTATGTTGGGCAGTTTGAATGAAAAACTGTTTTTT